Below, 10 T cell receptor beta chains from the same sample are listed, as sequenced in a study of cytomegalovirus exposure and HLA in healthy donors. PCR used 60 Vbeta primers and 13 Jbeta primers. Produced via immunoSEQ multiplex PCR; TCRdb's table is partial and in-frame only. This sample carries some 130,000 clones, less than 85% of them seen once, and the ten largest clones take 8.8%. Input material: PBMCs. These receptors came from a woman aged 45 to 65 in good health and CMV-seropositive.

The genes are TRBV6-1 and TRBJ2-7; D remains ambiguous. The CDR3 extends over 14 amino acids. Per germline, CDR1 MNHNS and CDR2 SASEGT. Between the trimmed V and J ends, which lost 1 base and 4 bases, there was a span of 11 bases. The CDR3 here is CASSEVSVEYEQYF. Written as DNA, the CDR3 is TGTGCCAGCAGTGAAGTGTCAGTGGAGTACGAGCAGTACTTC.

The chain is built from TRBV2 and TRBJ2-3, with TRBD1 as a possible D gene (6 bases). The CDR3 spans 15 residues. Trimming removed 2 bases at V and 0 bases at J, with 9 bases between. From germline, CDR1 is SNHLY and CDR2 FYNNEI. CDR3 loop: CASSERDTSTDTQYF. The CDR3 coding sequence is TGTGCCAGCAGTGAACGGGACACCAGCACAGATACGCAGTATTTT.

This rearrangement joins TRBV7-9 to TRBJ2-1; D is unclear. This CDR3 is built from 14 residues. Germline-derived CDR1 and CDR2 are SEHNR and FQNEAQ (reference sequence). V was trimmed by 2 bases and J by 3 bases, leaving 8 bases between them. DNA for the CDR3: TGTGCCAGCAGCTTATTGGCGGACTACAATGAGCAGTTCTTC. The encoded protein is CASSLLADYNEQFF.

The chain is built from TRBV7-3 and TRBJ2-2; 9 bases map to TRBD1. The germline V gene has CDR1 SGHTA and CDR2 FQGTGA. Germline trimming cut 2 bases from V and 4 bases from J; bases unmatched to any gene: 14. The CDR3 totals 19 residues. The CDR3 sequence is CASSLSPSRDREGTGELFF. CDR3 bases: TGTGCCAGCAGCTTATCTCCATCCCGGGACAGGGAAGGCACCGGGGAGCTGTTTTTT.

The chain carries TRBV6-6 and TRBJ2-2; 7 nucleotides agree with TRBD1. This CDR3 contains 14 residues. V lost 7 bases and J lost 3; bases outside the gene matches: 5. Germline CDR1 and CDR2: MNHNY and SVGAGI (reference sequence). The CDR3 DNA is TGTGCCAGCATAGACAGGGTTGACACCGGGGAGCTGTTTTTT. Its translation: CASIDRVDTGELFF.

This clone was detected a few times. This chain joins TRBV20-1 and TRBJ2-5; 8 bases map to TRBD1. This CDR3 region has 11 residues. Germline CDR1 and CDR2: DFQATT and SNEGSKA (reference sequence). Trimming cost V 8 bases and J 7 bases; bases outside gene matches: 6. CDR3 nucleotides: TGCAGTCCCGAGGACAGGGTGACCCAGTACTTC. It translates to CSPEDRVTQYF.

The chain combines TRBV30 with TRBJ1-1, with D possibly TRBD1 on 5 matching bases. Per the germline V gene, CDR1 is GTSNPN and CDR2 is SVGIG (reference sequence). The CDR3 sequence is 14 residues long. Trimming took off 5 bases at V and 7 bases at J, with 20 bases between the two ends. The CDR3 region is CAWWGGAGMGEAFF. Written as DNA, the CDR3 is TGTGCCTGGTGGGGCGGGGCGGGAATGGGTGAAGCTTTCTTT.

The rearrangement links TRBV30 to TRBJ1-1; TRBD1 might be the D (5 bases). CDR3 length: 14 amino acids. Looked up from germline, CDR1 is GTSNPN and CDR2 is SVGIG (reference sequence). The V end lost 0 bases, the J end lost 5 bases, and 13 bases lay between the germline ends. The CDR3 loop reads CAWSVFGGETEAFF. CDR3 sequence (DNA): TGTGCCTGGAGTGTATTCGGGGGTGAAACTGAAGCTTTCTTT.

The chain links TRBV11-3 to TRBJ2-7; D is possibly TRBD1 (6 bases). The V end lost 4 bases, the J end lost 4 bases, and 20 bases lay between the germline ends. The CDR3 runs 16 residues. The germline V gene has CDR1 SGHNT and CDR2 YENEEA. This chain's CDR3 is CASSSGTQAALYEQYF. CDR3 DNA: TGTGCCAGCAGCTCCGGGACACAAGCCGCTTTATACGAGCAGTACTTC.

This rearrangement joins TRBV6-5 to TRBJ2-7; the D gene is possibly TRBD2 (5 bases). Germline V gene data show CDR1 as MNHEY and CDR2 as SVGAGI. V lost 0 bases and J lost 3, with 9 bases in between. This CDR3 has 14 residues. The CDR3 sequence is CASSYSPGSYEQYF. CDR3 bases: TGTGCCAGCAGTTACTCGCCGGGGAGCTACGAGCAGTACTTC.